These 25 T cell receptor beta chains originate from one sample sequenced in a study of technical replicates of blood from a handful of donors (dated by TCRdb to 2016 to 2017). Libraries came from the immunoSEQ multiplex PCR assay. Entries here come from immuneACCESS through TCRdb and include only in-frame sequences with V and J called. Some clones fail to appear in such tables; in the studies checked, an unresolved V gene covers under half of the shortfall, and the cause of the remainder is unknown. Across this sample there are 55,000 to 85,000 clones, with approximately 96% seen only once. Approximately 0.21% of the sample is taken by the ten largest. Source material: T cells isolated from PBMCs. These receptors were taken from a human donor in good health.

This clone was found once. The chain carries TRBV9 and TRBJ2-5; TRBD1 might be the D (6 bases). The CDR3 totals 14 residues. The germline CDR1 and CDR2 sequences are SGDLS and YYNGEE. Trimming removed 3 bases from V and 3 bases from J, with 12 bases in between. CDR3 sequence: CASSGRGSKETQYF. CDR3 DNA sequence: TGTGCCAGCAGCGGCAGGGGCTCCAAAGAGACCCAGTACTTC.

CDR3 sequence: CASRTGGYGYTF. In DNA, the CDR3 is TGTGCCAGCAGAACAGGGGGCTATGGCTACACCTTC. The V and J genes are TRBV28 and TRBJ1-2, with TRBD1 matching 8 bases. Germline assignment: CDR1 MDHEN and CDR2 SYDVKM. The CDR3 is 12 amino acids. Trimming removed 6 bases from V and 4 bases from J; junction bases left unmatched: 1.

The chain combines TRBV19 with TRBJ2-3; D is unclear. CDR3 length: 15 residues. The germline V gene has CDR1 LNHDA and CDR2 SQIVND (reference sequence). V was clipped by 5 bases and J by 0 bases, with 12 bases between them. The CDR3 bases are TGTGCCAGTAGTGGGCGTTATCCTAGCACAGATACGCAGTATTTT. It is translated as CASSGRYPSTDTQYF.

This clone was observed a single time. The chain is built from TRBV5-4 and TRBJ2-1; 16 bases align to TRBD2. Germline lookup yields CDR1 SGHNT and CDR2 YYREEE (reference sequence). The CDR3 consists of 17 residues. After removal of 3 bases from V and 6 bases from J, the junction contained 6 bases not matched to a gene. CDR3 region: CASSSGLAGGPGNEQFF. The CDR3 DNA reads TGTGCCAGCAGCTCGGGACTAGCGGGAGGGCCCGGCAATGAGCAGTTCTTC.

The CDR3 DNA is TGTGCCTGGAGTCGTGGAGGGGCCGGTTTCTCTGGAAACACCATATATTTT. Its translation: CAWSRGGAGFSGNTIYF. The chain recombines TRBV30 with TRBJ1-3; a weak D match, TRBD1 (5 bases). Germline-derived CDR1 and CDR2 are GTSNPN and SVGIG (reference sequence). There are 17 residues in the CDR3. Trimming removed 2 bases at V and 0 bases at J, with 17 bases between. Drawing the rest from reference TRBV30 and TRBJ1-3, the complete variable domain is SQTIHQWPATLVQPVGSPLSLECTVEGTSNPNLYWYRQAAGRGLQLLFYSVGIGQISSEVPQNLSASRPQDRQFILSSKKLLLSDSGFYLCAWSRGGAGFSGNTIYFGEGSWLTVV.

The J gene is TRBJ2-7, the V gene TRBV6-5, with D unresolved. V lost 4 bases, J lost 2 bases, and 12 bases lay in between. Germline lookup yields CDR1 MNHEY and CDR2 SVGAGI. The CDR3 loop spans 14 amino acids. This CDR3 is CASSSGELPYEQYF. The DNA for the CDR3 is TGTGCCAGCAGTTCTGGAGAACTACCCTACGAGCAGTACTTC.

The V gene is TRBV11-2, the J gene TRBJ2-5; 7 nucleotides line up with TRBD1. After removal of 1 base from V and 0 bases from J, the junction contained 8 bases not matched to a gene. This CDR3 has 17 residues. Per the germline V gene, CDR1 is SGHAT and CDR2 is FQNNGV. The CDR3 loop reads CASSLGKGTAYQETQYF. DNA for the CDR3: TGTGCCAGCAGCTTAGGTAAAGGGACAGCGTACCAAGAGACCCAGTACTTC.

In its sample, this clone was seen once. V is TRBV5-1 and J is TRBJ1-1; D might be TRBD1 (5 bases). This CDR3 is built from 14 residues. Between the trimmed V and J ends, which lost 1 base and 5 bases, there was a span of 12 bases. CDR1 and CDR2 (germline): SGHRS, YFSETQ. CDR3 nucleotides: TGCGCCAGCAGCTTGAGATCGGGGGGTACTGAAGCTTTCTTT. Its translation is CASSLRSGGTEAFF.

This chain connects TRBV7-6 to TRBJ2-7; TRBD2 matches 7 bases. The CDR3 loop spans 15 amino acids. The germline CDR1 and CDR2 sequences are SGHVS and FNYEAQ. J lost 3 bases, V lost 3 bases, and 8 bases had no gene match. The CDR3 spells CASSFSAGNHYEQYF. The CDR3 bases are TGTGCCAGCAGCTTCTCAGCGGGGAATCACTACGAGCAGTACTTC.

The CDR3 is CASSEAYGSSYEQYF. The CDR3 DNA sequence: TGTGCCAGCAGTGAAGCGTATGGCTCCTCCTACGAGCAGTACTTC. The chain recombines TRBV6-1 with TRBJ2-7; D gene unclear. Trimming left V 0 bases short and J 0 bases short, with 9 bases between. Germline V lookup: CDR1 MNHNS, CDR2 SASEGT. CDR3 length equals 15 residues.

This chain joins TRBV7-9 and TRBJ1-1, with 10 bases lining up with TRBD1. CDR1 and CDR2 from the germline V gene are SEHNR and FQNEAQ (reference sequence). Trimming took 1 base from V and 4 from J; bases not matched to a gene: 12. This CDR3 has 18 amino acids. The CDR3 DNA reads TGTGCCAGCAGCTTAGAGATTATTCCGGGACAGGGGCCCACTGAAGCTTTCTTT. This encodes CASSLEIIPGQGPTEAFF.

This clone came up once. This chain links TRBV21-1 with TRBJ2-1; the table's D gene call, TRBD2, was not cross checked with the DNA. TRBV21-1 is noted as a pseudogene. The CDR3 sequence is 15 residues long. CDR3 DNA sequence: TGTGCCAGCAGCAAAATAAGCGGGGGGAGGTATGAGCAGTTCTTC. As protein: CASSKISGGRYEQFF.

DNA of the CDR3: TGCGCCAGCAGTCGAGGGAACACTGAAGCTTTCTTT. Residues: CASSRGNTEAFF. V gene TRBV23-1 combines with J gene TRBJ1-1, with D unresolved. TRBV23-1 is an ORF for which the function is uncertain. Trimming shortened V by 4 bases and J by 1 base, and 4 bases separated the two germline ends. The length of the CDR3 is 12 residues.

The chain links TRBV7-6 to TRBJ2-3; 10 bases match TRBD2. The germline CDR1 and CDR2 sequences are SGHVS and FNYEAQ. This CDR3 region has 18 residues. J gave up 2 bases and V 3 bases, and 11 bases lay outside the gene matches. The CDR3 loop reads CASSFSPRTSGPTDTQYF. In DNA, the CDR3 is TGTGCCAGCAGCTTTTCGCCGCGGACTAGCGGCCCCACAGATACGCAGTATTTT.

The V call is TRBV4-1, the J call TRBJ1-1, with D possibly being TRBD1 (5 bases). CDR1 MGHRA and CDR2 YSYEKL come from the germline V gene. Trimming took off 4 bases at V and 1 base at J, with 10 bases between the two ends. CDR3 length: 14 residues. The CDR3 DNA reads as TGCGCCAGCAGCCTTACTACAGGGAACACTGAAGCTTTCTTT. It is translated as CASSLTTGNTEAFF.

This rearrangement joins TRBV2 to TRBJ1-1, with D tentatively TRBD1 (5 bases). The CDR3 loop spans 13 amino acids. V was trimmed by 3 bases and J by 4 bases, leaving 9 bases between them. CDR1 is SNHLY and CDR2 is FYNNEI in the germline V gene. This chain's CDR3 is CASSDKTVTEAFF. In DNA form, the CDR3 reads TGTGCCAGCAGTGACAAGACAGTCACTGAAGCTTTCTTT.

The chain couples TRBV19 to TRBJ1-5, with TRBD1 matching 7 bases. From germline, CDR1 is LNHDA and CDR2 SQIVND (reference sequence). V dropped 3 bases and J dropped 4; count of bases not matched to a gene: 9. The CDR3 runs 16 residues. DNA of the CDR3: TGTGCCAGTAGTATTAGTGGGACAGCTCATAATCAGCCCCAGCATTTT. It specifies CASSISGTAHNQPQHF.

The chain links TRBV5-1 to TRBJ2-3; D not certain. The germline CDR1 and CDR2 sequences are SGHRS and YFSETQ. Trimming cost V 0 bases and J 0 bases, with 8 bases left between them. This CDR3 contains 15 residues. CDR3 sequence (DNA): TGCGCCAGCAGCTTGGGGCACACCAGCACAGATACGCAGTATTTT. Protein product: CASSLGHTSTDTQYF.

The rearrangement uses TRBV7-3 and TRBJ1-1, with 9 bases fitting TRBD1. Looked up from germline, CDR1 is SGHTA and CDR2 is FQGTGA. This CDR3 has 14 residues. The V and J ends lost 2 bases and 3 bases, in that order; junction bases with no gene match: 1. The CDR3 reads CASSLRQGDTEAFF. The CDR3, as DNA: TGTGCCAGCAGCTTACGACAGGGGGACACTGAAGCTTTCTTT.

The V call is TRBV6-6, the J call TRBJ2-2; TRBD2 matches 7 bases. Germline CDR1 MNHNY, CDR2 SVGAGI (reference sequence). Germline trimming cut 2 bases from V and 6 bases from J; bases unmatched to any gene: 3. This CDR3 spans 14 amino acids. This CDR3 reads CASSYGAGAGELFF. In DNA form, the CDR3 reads TGTGCCAGCAGTTACGGCGCGGGGGCCGGGGAGCTGTTTTTT.

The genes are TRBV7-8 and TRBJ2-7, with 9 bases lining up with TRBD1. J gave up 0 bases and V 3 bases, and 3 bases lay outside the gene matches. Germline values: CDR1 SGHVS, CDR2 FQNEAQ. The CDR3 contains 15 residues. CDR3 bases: TGTGCCAGCAGCTTGGGACAGGGCTTCTCCTACGAGCAGTACTTC. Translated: CASSLGQGFSYEQYF.

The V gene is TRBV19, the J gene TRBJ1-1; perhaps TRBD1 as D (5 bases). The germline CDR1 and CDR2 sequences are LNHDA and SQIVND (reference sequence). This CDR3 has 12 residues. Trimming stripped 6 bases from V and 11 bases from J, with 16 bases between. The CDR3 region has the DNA TGTGCCAGTAGATCAGGGCCCCAAAAGGCTTTCTTT. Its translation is CASRSGPQKAFF.

The CDR3 loop reads CASSPRGRHEQYF. Written as DNA, the CDR3 is TGTGCCAGCAGCCCCCGGGGGAGGCACGAGCAGTACTTC. The chain combines TRBV13 with TRBJ2-7, with D maybe TRBD2 (6 bases). Germline CDR1 PRHDT, CDR2 FYEKMQ (reference sequence). V gave up 5 bases and J gave up 5 bases, with 13 bases separating them. The CDR3 sequence is 13 residues long.

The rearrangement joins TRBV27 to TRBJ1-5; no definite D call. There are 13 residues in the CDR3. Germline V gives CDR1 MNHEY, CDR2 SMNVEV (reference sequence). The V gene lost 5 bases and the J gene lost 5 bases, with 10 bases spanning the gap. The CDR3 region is CASSLTSHQPQHF. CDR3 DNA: TGTGCCAGCAGTCTGACATCGCATCAGCCCCAGCATTTT.

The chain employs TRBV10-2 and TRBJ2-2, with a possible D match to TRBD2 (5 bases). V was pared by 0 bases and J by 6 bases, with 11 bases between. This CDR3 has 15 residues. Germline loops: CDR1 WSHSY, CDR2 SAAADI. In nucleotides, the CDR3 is TGCGCCAGCAGTGAGTCGAGAGGGTCGGCCGGGGAGCTGTTTTTT. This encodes CASSESRGSAGELFF.